Listed here are 21 T cell receptor beta chains from one sample, sequenced in a study of OX40 agonist ivuxolimab in advanced cancers. Generated by immunoSEQ multiplex PCR, the TCRdb table keeps only in-frame clones and is missing some. This sample has tens of thousands of clones, with 86% found just once. Sequenced material: CD4+ or CD8+ T cells sorted from blood, taken in a trial of the OX40 agonist ivuxolimab. All receptors come from an adult with an advanced solid tumor such as melanoma, head and neck, liver or kidney cancer.

This chain links TRBV27 with TRBJ2-3; the D gene is possibly TRBD1 (6 bases). The CDR3 totals 13 residues. Germline CDR1 reads MNHEY; CDR2 reads SMNVEV (reference sequence). The V end lost 7 bases, the J end lost 6 bases, and 14 bases lay between the germline ends. Here the CDR3 reads CASTDEGEDTQYF. In DNA form, the CDR3 reads TGTGCCAGCACCGACGAGGGGGAGGATACGCAGTATTTT.

The chain employs TRBV10-1 and TRBJ2-1, with a tentative D call TRBD2 (5 bases). V was pared by 5 bases and J by 8 bases, with 7 bases between. CDR1 is WNHNN, CDR2 SYGVQD, per germline (reference sequence). The CDR3 length is 11 residues. CDR3 region: CASSSSYEQFF. CDR3 sequence (DNA): TGCGCCAGCAGTTCTAGCTATGAGCAGTTCTTC.

The chain links TRBV4-1 to TRBJ2-2, with D perhaps given as TRBD1 or TRBD2 (5 bases each). V lost 0 bases and J lost 1, with 9 bases in between. CDR3 size: 16 residues. Per the germline V gene, CDR1 is MGHRA and CDR2 is YSYEKL. CDR3 sequence (DNA): TGCGCCAGCAGCCAAGACGGGGCGGGGAACACCGGGGAGCTGTTTTTT. Translation: CASSQDGAGNTGELFF.

This chain joins TRBV9 and TRBJ2-1; 10 positions agree with TRBD2. V trimming: 0 bases; J trimming: 0 bases; junction bases outside the gene matches: 0. Germline CDR1 is SGDLS and CDR2 is YYNGEE. This CDR3 has 16 amino acids. Here the CDR3 DNA reads TGTGCCAGCAGCGTAGCTAGCGGGGGCTCCTACAATGAGCAGTTCTTC. Translation: CASSVASGGSYNEQFF. Variable domain in full (rest from reference TRBV9 and TRBJ2-1): DSGVTQTPKHLITATGQRVTLRCSPRSGDLSVYWYQQSLDQGLQFLIQYYNGEERAKGNILERFSAQQFPDLHSELNLSSLELGDSALYFCASSVASGGSYNEQFFGPGTRLTVL.

A few counts support this clone. The V and J genes are TRBV4-1 and TRBJ2-1; tentatively, D is TRBD1 or TRBD2 (5 bases each). Germline CDR1 MGHRA, CDR2 YSYEKL. This CDR3 has 15 residues. The V gene lost 6 bases and the J gene lost 3 bases, with 15 bases spanning the gap. For the CDR3, the DNA is TGCGCCAGCAGGGGGGAGAGGGATAACTACAATGAGCAGTTCTTC. Its translation: CASRGERDNYNEQFF.

V gene TRBV9 combines with J gene TRBJ2-7; TRBD1 might be the D (6 bases). CDR3 size: 13 residues. The V end was cut by 7 bases, the J end by 3 bases, with 14 bases between. The germline V gene has CDR1 SGDLS and CDR2 YYNGEE. This chain's CDR3 is CASSRDTNYEQYF. Here the CDR3 DNA reads TGTGCCAGCTCCCGGGACACAAACTACGAGCAGTACTTC. The full variable domain, its missing parts supplied by reference TRBV9 and TRBJ2-7, is DSGVTQTPKHLITATGQRVTLRCSPRSGDLSVYWYQQSLDQGLQFLIQYYNGEERAKGNILERFSAQQFPDLHSELNLSSLELGDSALYFCASSRDTNYEQYFGPGTRLTVT.

The V call is TRBV9, the J call TRBJ2-7; D is unclear. The CDR3 sequence is 14 residues long. Germline V gives CDR1 SGDLS, CDR2 YYNGEE. V was shortened by 0 bases and J by 0 bases, with 7 bases between the two germline ends. The CDR3 region has the DNA TGTGCCAGCAGCGTAGATCGGAGCTCCTACGAGCAGTACTTC. Translation: CASSVDRSSYEQYF.

V and J are TRBV10-3 and TRBJ1-6, with D tentatively TRBD1 (5 bases). With 2 bases removed from V and 7 bases from J, the gap between germline ends came to 21 bases. CDR1 and CDR2 (germline): ENHRY, SYGVKD. The CDR3 length is 18 residues. The chain's CDR3 is CAISEPSQGLTWNSPLHF. Here the CDR3 DNA reads TGTGCCATCAGTGAGCCAAGTCAGGGACTGACATGGAATTCACCCCTCCACTTT.

The chain recombines TRBV25-1 with TRBJ1-1; TRBD1 matches at 8 bases. There are 13 residues in the CDR3. The ends lost 8 bases at V and 6 bases at J; junction bases unmatched: 8. Germline V gives CDR1 MGHDK, CDR2 SYGVNS. The CDR3 protein is CASHGQGKPEAFF. The DNA for the CDR3 is TGTGCCAGCCACGGACAGGGAAAACCTGAAGCTTTCTTT.

The CDR3 DNA reads TGTGCCAGCAGGCCCGGGGGGGGCAATCAGCCCCAGCATTTT. It is translated as CASRPGGGNQPQHF. This chain connects TRBV7-8 to TRBJ1-5; perhaps TRBD1 as D (5 bases). This CDR3 has 14 amino acids. V shed 6 bases and J shed 2 bases, with 11 bases lying between them. Germline CDR1 SGHVS, CDR2 FQNEAQ.

This clone was detected once. The chain links TRBV21-1 to TRBJ2-7; the table gives TRBD1 as D, unverified against the DNA. TRBV21-1 is an annotated pseudogene. The CDR3 covers 19 residues. CDR3 sequence (DNA): TGTGCCAGCAGCAAAGGTTCCAGGGCCCCAGCGCAAAGCTCCTACGAGCAGTACTTC. It codes for CASSKGSRAPAQSSYEQYF.

The gene calls are TRBV10-3 and TRBJ2-4, with 11 bases that match TRBD2. The V gene's germline CDR1 is ENHRY and CDR2 SYGVKD. CDR3 length equals 17 residues. V was pared by 3 bases and J by 1 base, with 5 bases of the junction left unmatched. The CDR3 sequence: CAISDVAGGNAKNIQYF. The CDR3 coding sequence is TGTGCCATCAGTGACGTAGCGGGAGGGAACGCCAAAAACATTCAGTACTTC.

The chain uses TRBV19 and TRBJ1-2; no reliable D call. Germline V gives CDR1 LNHDA, CDR2 SQIVND (reference sequence). Trimming stripped 3 bases from V and 5 bases from J, with 10 bases between. CDR3 length: 13 residues. CDR3 nucleotides: TGTGCCAGTAGTATCGGGATCGGTTATGGCTACACCTTC. Amino acids: CASSIGIGYGYTF.

The chain combines TRBV10-3 with TRBJ1-2; D is unresolved. Germline CDR1 ENHRY, CDR2 SYGVKD. The CDR3 spans 13 residues. V lost 0 bases and J lost 4, with 6 bases in between. The CDR3 DNA follows: TGTGCCATCAGTGAGTCTGTGGGCTATGGCTACACCTTC. As protein: CAISESVGYGYTF.

The gene calls are TRBV6-5 and TRBJ2-7; 11 bases fit TRBD1. Germline V lookup: CDR1 MNHEY, CDR2 SVGAGI. With V trimmed by 2 bases and J by 4 bases, 1 base remained unmatched. This CDR3 is built from 14 residues. As DNA, the CDR3 is TGTGCCAGCAGTTACGGGACAGGGGGGTACGAGCAGTACTTC. It codes for CASSYGTGGYEQYF.

The chain recombines TRBV9 with TRBJ2-2, with TRBD1 matching 9 bases. Looked up from germline, CDR1 is SGDLS and CDR2 is YYNGEE. After removal of 3 bases from V and 3 bases from J, the junction contained 9 bases not matched to a gene. The CDR3 totals 17 residues. The CDR3 DNA reads as TGTGCCAGCAGCGGGAGGGAGGGACAGGGAGACACCGGGGAGCTGTTTTTT. This encodes CASSGREGQGDTGELFF.

The chain recombines TRBV4-3 with TRBJ2-7; D is perhaps TRBD2 (6 bases). CDR3 length equals 14 residues. Germline CDR1 reads LGHNA; CDR2 reads YSLEER. The germline V and J ends were trimmed by 8 bases and 5 bases, with 19 bases remaining between them. This CDR3 is CASLTSRVEDEQYF. As DNA, the CDR3 is TGCGCCAGCTTAACTAGCAGGGTCGAAGACGAGCAGTACTTC.

The chain has TRBV6-5 and TRBJ2-7, with 10 bases fitting TRBD1. CDR1 and CDR2 (germline): MNHEY, SVGAGI. This CDR3 is 15 amino acids long. Germline trimming cut 0 bases from V and 5 bases from J; bases unmatched to any gene: 4. The CDR3 loop reads CASSYSGTGANEQYF. In nucleotides, the CDR3 is TGTGCCAGCAGTTACTCCGGGACAGGGGCGAACGAGCAGTACTTC.

V and J are TRBV4-2 and TRBJ2-7; TRBD1 is a possible D gene (6 bases). Per germline, CDR1 LGHNA and CDR2 YNFKEQ. Trimming removed 0 bases at V and 6 bases at J, with 9 bases between. There are 13 residues in the CDR3. This CDR3 is CASSQEVRGEQYF. CDR3 bases: TGTGCCAGCAGCCAAGAAGTCAGGGGCGAGCAGTACTTC.

This clone came up once. This chain uses TRBV28 with TRBJ2-1, with a possible D match to TRBD2 (6 bases). CDR1 is MDHEN, CDR2 SYDVKM, per germline. The CDR3 runs 14 residues. Trimming took 4 bases from V and 5 from J, leaving 12 bases between them. Here the CDR3 reads CASSWGLLNNEQFF. CDR3 in DNA: TGTGCCAGCAGTTGGGGACTTCTCAACAATGAGCAGTTCTTC.

The table lists this clone with a count of one. This sequence joins TRBV4-2 and TRBJ2-7; 8 bases match TRBD1. The CDR3 is 16 amino acids. Germline values: CDR1 LGHNA, CDR2 YNFKEQ. V was clipped by 1 base and J by 2 bases; unmatched bases: 7. CDR3 region: CASSQVATGAAYEQYF. The CDR3 region has the DNA TGTGCCAGCAGCCAAGTGGCGACAGGGGCAGCCTACGAGCAGTACTTC.